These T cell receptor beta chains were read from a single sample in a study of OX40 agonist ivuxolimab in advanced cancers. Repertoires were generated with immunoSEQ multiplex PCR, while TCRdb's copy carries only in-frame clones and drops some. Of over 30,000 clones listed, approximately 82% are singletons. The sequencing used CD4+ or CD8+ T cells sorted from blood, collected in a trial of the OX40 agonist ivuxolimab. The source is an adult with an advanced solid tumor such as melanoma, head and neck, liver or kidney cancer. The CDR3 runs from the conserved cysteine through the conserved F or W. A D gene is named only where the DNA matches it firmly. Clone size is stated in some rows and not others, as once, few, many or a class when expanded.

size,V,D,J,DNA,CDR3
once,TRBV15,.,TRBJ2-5,TGTGCCACCAGCAGAGATCAGGGGTTACAAGAGACCCAGTACTTC,CATSRDQGLQETQYF
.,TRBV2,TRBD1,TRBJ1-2,TGTGCCAGCAGTGTAGGGACAGTCTATGGCTACACCTTC,CASSVGTVYGYTF
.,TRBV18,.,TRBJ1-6,TGTGCCAGCTCACCAGGATTAGGATCACCCCTCCACTTT,CASSPGLGSPLHF
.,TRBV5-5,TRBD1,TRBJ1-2,TGTGCCAGCAGCTTGGACCCTGGGACAGTGTATGGCTACACCTTC,CASSLDPGTVYGYTF
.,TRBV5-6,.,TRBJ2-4,TGTGCCAGCAGCCCCCCGGGCGGGTGGGGGGTGAACATTCAGTACTTC,CASSPPGGWGVNIQYF
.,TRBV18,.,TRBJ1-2,TGTGCCAGCTCACCCTCACAGGGACTAGGCGCCTATGGCTACACCTTC,CASSPSQGLGAYGYTF
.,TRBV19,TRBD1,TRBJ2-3,TGTGCCAGTAGTTCTACCGGGACAGGGTTTACAGATACGCAGTATTTT,CASSSTGTGFTDTQYF
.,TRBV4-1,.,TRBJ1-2,TGCGCCAGCAGCCGCCCGGGGAGGAACTATGGCTACACCTTC,CASSRPGRNYGYTF
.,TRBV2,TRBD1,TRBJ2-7,TGTGCCAGCAGTGATAGTGCGGGACAGGGATCCTACGAGCAGTACTTC,CASSDSAGQGSYEQYF
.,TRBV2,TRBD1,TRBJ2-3,TGTGCCAGCACTGAACAGGGGAGCACAGATACGCAGTATTTT,CASTEQGSTDTQYF
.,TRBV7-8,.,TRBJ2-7,TGTGCCAGCAGCTTAGCCGGACATAAAACCTACGAGCAGTACTTC,CASSLAGHKTYEQYF
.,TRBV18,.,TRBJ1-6,TGTGCCAGCTCACCAGGGATCGATTCACCCCTCCACTTT,CASSPGIDSPLHF
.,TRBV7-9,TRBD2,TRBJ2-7,TGTGCCAGCACCCCTAGCGGGGGAGCCTCCTACGAGCAGTACTTC,CASTPSGGASYEQYF
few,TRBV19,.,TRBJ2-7,TGTGCCAGTAGTTTCATAAACAACGAGCAGTACTTC,CASSFINNEQYF
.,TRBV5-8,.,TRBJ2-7,TGTGCCAGCAGCCCCTACTACGAGCAGTACTTC,CASSPYYEQYF
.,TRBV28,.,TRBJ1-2,TGTGCCAGCAGTTTACACACGAATAACTATGGCTACACCTTC,CASSLHTNNYGYTF
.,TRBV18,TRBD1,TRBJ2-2,TGTGCCAGCTCCCCTGCGGACAGGGGGCGAACCGGGGAGCTGTTTTTT,CASSPADRGRTGELFF
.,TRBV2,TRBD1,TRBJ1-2,TGTGCCGGACAGGGCGGAACTAACTATGGCTACACCTTC,CAGQGGTNYGYTF
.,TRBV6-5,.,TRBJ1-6,TGTGCCAGCAGCCCCAGGGCAGAGGGGCATTCACCCCTCCACTTT,CASSPRAEGHSPLHF
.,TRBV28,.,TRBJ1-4,TGTGCCAGCAGTTTGGGATGGGGGAATAATGAAAAACTGTTTTTT,CASSLGWGNNEKLFF
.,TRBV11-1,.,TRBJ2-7,TGTGCCAGCAGCCTTGGGAGATACTACGAGCAGTACTTC,CASSLGRYYEQYF
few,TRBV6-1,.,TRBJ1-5,TGTGCCAGCACGTTGGATTTTACGCCCCAGCATTTT,CASTLDFTPQHF
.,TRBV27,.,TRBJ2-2,TGTGCCAGCAGTTCTATCAGGGAGGTGATCACCGGGGAGCTGTTTTTT,CASSSIREVITGELFF
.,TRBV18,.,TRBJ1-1,TGTGCCAGCTCACCGCCATCCTCAAAGATCCCTGAAGCTTTCTTT,CASSPPSSKIPEAFF
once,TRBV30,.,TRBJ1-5,TGTGCCTGGAGTGGTCTGGGGGCCAATCAGCCCCAGCATTTT,CAWSGLGANQPQHF
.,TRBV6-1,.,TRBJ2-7,TGTGCCAGCAGTGAAGTTAGTGTCATCGACGAGCAGTACTTC,CASSEVSVIDEQYF
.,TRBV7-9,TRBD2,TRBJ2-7,TGTGCCAGCAGCGCAATGGGCGGGTCTAAGCGGGAGGTACCCTACGAGCAGTACTTC,CASSAMGGSKREVPYEQYF
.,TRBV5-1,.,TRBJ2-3,TGCGCCAGCAGCGCTTACCAAGGCCTCGCCGGCACAGATACGCAGTATTTT,CASSAYQGLAGTDTQYF
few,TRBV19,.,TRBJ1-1,TGTGCCAGTAGTCAAGGGGCCAGCGGTGTAGCTTTCTTT,CASSQGASGVAFF
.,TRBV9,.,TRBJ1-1,TGTGCCAGCAGCGTAGAGTTGGAGAACACTGAAGCTTTCTTT,CASSVELENTEAFF
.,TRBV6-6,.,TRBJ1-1,TGTGCCAGCTTCAGGGGCCGGAACACTGAAGCTTTCTTT,CASFRGRNTEAFF
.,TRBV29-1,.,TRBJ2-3,TGCAGCGTTGACACAGATACGCAGTATTTT,CSVDTDTQYF
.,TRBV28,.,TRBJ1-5,TGTGCTAGTGTCCGGGGAAGCAATCAGCCCCAGCATTTT,CASVRGSNQPQHF
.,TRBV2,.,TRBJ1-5,TGTGCCAGCACCGAGGGAATGGTGAATCAGCCCCAGCATTTT,CASTEGMVNQPQHF
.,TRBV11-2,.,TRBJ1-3,TGTGCCAGCAGCTTAGAAAGTGGGAGAAACACCATATATTTT,CASSLESGRNTIYF
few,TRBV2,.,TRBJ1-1,TGTGCCAGCAGTGAAGTCGGGAAGAACACTGAAGCTTTCTTT,CASSEVGKNTEAFF
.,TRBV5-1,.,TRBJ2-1,TGCGCCAGCAGCTTGGAAGGTTCTATTTGGAATGAGCAGTTCTTC,CASSLEGSIWNEQFF
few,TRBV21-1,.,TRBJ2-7,TGTGCCAGCAACAAGACGGTCGACGGGTCCTACGAGCAGTACTTC,CASNKTVDGSYEQYF
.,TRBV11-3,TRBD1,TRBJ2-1,TGTGCCAGCAGCTTTGTAGGGGGCACTGAGCAGTTCTTC,CASSFVGGTEQFF
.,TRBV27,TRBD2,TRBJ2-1,TGTGCCAGCTCCGACCCTAGCGGGGGGTCTTACTCCTACAATGAGCAGTTCTTC,CASSDPSGGSYSYNEQFF
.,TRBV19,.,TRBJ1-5,TGTGCCAGTAGTATAAGATCTAGCTCGGGCAATCAGCCCCAGCATTTT,CASSIRSSSGNQPQHF
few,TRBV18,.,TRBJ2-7,TGTGCCAGCTCACCAAGCTCCTACGAGCAGTACTTC,CASSPSSYEQYF
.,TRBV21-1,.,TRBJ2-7,.,CASSKGVGEGTYEQYF